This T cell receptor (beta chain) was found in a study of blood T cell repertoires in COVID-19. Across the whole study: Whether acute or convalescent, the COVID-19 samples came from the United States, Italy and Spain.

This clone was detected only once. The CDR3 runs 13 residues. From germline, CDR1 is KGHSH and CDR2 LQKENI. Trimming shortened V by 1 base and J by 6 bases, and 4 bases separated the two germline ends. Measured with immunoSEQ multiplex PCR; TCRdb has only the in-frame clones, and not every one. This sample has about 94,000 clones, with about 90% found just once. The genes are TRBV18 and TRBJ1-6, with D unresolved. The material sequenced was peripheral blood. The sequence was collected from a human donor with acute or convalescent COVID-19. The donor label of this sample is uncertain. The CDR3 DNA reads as TGTGCCAGCTCACCACTCCTTAATTCACCCCTCCACTTT. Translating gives CASSPLLNSPLHF.